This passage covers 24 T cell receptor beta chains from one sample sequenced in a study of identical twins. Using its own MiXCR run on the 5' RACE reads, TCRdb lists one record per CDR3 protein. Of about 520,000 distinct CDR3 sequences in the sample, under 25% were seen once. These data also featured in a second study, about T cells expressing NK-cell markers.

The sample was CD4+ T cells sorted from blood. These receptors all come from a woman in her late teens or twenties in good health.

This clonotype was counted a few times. CDR3 amino acids: CASKQGTYSAEKLFF. The DNA for the CDR3 is TGTGCCAGCAAACAGGGGACGTACTCAGCTGAAAAACTGTTTTTT. The rearrangement joins TRBV2 to TRBJ1-4; 7 nucleotides line up with TRBD1. From germline, CDR1 is SNHLY and CDR2 FYNNEI. The CDR3 is made up of 15 amino acids. The J segment lost 7 bases and the V segment lost 7 bases, leaving 12 bases of the junction unmatched.

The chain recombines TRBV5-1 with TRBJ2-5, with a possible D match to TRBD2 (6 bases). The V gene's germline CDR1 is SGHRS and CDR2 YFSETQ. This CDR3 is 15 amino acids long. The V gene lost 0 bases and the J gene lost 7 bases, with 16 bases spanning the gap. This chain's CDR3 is CASSLETTQEGTQYF. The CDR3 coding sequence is TGCGCCAGCAGCTTGGAGACAACCCAGGAGGGGACCCAGTACTTC.

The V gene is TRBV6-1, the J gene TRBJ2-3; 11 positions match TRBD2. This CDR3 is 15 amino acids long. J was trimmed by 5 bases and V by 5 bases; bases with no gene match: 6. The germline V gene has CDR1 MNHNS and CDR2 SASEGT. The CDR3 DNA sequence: TGTGCCAGCAGTCGACTAGCGGGACGAGAAGATACGCAGTATTTT. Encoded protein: CASSRLAGREDTQYF.

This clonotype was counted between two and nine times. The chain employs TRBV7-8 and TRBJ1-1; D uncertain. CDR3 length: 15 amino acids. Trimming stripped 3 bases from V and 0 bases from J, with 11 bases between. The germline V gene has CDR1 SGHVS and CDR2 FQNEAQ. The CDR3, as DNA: TGTGCCAGCAGCTTTCTGGCTACTCTGAACACTGAAGCTTTCTTT. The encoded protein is CASSFLATLNTEAFF.

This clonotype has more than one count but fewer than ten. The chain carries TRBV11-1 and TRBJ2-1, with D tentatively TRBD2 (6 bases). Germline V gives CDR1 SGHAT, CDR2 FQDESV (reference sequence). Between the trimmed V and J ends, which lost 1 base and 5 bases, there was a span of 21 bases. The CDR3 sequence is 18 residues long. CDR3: CASSLGLGGLGKNNEQFF. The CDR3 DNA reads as TGTGCCAGCAGCTTAGGACTCGGGGGTTTAGGAAAAAACAATGAGCAGTTCTTC.

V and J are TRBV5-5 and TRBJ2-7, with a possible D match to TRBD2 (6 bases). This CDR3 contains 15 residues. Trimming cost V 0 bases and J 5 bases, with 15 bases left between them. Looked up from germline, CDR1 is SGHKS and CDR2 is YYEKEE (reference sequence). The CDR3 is CASSLGAGRNHEQYF. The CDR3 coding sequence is TGTGCCAGCAGCTTGGGAGCGGGTCGGAACCACGAGCAGTACTTC.

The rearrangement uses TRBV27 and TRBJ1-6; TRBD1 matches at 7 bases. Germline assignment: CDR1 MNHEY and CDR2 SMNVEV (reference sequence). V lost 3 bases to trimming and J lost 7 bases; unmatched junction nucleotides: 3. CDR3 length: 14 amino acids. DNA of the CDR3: TGTGCCAGCAGTTTGGAGACAGGGAATTCACCCCTCCACTTT. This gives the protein CASSLETGNSPLHF.

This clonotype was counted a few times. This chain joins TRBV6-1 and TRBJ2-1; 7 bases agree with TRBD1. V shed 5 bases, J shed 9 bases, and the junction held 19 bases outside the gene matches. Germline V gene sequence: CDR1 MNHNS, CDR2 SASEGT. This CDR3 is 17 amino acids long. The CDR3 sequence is CASSRDSGTATTPEQFF. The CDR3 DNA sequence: TGTGCCAGCAGTCGCGACTCCGGGACAGCGACGACGCCTGAGCAGTTCTTC.

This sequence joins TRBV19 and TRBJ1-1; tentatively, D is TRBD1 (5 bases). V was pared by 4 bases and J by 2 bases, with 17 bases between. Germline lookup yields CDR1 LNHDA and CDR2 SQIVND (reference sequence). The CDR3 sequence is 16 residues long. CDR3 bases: TGTGCCAGTAGTAAAATGAGAACAGGTATTAACACTGAAGCTTTCTTT. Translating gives CASSKMRTGINTEAFF. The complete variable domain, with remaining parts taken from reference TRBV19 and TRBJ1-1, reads DGGITQSPKYLFRKEGQNVTLSCEQNLNHDAMYWYRQDPGQGLRLIYYSQIVNDFQKGDIAEGYSVSREKKESFPLTVTSAQKNPTAFYLCASSKMRTGINTEAFFGQGTRLTVV.

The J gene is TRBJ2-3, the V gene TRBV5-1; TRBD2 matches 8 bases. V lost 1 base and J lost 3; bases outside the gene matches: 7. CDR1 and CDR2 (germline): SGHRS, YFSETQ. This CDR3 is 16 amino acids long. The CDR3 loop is CASSLSLAGGTDTQYF. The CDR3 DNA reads TGCGCCAGCAGCTTGTCTCTCGCGGGGGGAACAGATACGCAGTATTTT.

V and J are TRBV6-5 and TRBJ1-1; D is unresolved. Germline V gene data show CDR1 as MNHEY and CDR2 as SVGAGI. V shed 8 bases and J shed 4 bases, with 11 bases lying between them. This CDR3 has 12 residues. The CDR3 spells CASLSGGTEAFF. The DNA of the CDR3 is TGTGCCAGCCTTTCCGGAGGCACTGAAGCTTTCTTT.

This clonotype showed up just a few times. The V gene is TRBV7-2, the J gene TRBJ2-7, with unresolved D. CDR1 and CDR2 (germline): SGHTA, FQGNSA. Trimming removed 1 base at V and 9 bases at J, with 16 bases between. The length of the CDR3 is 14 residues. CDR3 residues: CASSLEAEHLSQYF. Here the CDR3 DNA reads TGTGCCAGCAGCTTAGAGGCGGAGCACCTTTCGCAGTACTTC.

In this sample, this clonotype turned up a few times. The CDR3 here is CASSLAIMNTEAFF. The CDR3 coding sequence is TGTGCCAGCAGCTTGGCAATTATGAACACTGAAGCTTTCTTT. The chain is built from TRBV7-8 and TRBJ1-1; no clear D gene. This CDR3 has 14 residues. V was shortened by 3 bases and J by 0 bases, with 8 bases between the two germline ends. The germline gives CDR1 SGHVS, CDR2 FQNEAQ.

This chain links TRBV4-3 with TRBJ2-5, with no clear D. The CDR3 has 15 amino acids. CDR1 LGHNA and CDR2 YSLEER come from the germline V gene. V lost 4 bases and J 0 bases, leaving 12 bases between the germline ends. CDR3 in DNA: TGCGCCAGCAGCCCCGACCGGTGGTACCAAGAGACCCAGTACTTC. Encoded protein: CASSPDRWYQETQYF.

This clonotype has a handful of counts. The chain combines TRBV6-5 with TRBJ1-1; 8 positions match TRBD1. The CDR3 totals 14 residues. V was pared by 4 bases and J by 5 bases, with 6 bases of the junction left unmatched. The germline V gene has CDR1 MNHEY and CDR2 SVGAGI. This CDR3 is CASSSPGGRTEAFF. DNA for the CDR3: TGTGCCAGCAGTTCCCCAGGGGGCAGGACTGAAGCTTTCTTT.

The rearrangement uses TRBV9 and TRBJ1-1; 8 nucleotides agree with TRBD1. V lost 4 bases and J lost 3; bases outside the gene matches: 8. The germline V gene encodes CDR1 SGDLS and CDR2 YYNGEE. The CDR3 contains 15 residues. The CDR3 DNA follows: TGTGCCAGCAGCACACGACAGGGGACCTACACTGAAGCTTTCTTT. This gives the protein CASSTRQGTYTEAFF.

Written as DNA, the CDR3 is TGTGCCAGCAGCAGGGACAGGGGGCCTTATGGCTACACCTTC. Translated: CASSRDRGPYGYTF. The chain uses TRBV11-1 and TRBJ1-2; 12 bases map to TRBD1. The CDR3 runs to 14 residues. Unmatched junction bases numbered 3, after V lost 5 bases and J lost 5 bases. Germline CDR1 and CDR2: SGHAT and FQDESV (reference sequence).

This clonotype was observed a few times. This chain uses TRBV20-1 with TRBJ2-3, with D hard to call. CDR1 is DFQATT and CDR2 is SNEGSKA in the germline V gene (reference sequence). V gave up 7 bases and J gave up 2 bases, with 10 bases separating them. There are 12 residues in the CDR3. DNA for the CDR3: TGCAGTGGGGGTAAGCCCACAGATACGCAGTATTTT. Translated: CSGGKPTDTQYF.

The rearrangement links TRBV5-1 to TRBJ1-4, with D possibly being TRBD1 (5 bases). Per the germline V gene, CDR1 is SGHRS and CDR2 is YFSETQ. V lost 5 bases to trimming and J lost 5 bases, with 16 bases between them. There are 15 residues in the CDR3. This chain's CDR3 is CASRRGGDANEKLFF. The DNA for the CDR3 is TGCGCCAGCAGACGAGGAGGGGACGCGAATGAAAAACTGTTTTTT.

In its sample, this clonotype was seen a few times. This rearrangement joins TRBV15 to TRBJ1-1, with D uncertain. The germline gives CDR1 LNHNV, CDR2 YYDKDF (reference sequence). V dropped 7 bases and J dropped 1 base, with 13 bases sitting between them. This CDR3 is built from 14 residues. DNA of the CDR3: TGTGCCACCACCCCGACCCTAAGGAACACTGAAGCTTTCTTT. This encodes CATTPTLRNTEAFF.

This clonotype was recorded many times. The CDR3 reads CSASLLAGEETQYF. The DNA for the CDR3 is TGCAGTGCTAGTTTACTAGCGGGGGAAGAGACCCAGTACTTC. The gene calls are TRBV20-1 and TRBJ2-5, with TRBD2 identical over 11 bases. This CDR3 is 14 amino acids long. Germline CDR1 is DFQATT and CDR2 is SNEGSKA (reference sequence). The J segment lost 3 bases and the V segment lost 3 bases, leaving 3 bases of the junction unmatched.

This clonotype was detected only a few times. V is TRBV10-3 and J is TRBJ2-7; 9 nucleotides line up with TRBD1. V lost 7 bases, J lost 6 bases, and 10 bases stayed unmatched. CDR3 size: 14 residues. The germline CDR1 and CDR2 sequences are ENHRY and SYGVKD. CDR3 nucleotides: TGTGCCATCACTGGGGACAGGGATACGAGCGAGCAGTACTTC. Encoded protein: CAITGDRDTSEQYF.

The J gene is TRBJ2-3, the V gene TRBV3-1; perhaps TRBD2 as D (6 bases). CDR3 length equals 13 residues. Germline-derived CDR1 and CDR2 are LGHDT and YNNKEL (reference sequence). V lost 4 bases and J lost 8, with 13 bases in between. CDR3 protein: CASSPPDYGTQYF. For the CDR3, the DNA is TGTGCCAGCAGCCCCCCGGACTATGGTACGCAGTATTTT.

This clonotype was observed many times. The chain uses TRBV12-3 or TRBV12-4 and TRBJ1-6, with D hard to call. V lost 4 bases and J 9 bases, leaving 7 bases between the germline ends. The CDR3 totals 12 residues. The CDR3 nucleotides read TGTGCCAGCAGTTACCGGGGTTCACCCCTCCACTTT. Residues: CASSYRGSPLHF.